One and the same sample provided the 32 T cell receptor beta chains below, sequenced in a study of vaccination and CD4 T cells after COVID-19. With the Oncomine TCR Beta short-read assay, DNA from cultured CD4+ T cells was sequenced. DNA came from CD4+ T cells after culture. Using its own MiXCR run on the PCR reads, TCRdb lists one record per CDR3 protein. This sample has roughly 10,000 distinct CDR3 sequences; approximately 45% occur once, and the top ten carry around 12%. Treatment: roughly ten-day PBMC culture with coronavirus spike peptide pools or control peptides (ViraFEST assay). It was before the COVID-19 pandemic (2011-2018) that the unexposed donor's CD4+ T cells were collected. The antigens these receptors bind are not known. The specimen was CD4+ T cells from blood, cultured in vitro. The receptor set was obtained from a human donor in good health.

This clonotype came up a few times. The chain combines TRBV20-1 with TRBJ1-2, with a tentative D call TRBD1 (5 bases). V gave up 3 bases and J gave up 4 bases, with 12 bases separating them. The CDR3 sequence is 13 residues long. CDR1 and CDR2 (germline): DFQATT, SNEGSKA (reference sequence). CDR3 bases: TGCAGTGCTAGTCCGGGGGTACTCTATGGCTACACCTTC. Translated, it gives CSASPGVLYGYTF.

V and J are TRBV11-2 and TRBJ1-1, with a tentative D call TRBD1 (5 bases). CDR3 size: 13 residues. The germline V gene has CDR1 SGHAT and CDR2 FQNNGV. Trimming removed 9 bases at V and 0 bases at J, with 11 bases between. The CDR3 DNA reads TGTGCCAGTTGCCTGGACATGAACACTGAAGCTTTCTTT. Encoded protein: CASCLDMNTEAFF.

In this sample, this clonotype turned up once. This chain joins TRBV7-6 and TRBJ2-5; possibly TRBD2 for D (5 bases). Germline values: CDR1 SGHVS, CDR2 FNYEAQ. Trimming took 8 bases from V and 2 from J, leaving 9 bases between them. This CDR3 comprises 12 residues. The CDR3 protein is CASSQRQETQYF. CDR3 DNA sequence: TGTGCCAGCTCACAGCGGCAAGAGACCCAGTACTTC.

The rearrangement uses TRBV27 and TRBJ1-5; 9 bases match TRBD1. The V gene end was trimmed by 5 bases and the J gene end by 2 bases; junction bases not matched to a gene: 4. Germline assignment: CDR1 MNHEY and CDR2 SMNVEV (reference sequence). The CDR3 loop spans 15 amino acids. The CDR3 DNA follows: TGTGCCAGCAGTCCGGACAGGGGACGCAATCAGCCCCAGCATTTT. The encoded protein is CASSPDRGRNQPQHF.

The chain employs TRBV7-6 and TRBJ1-1; unclear D gene. The CDR3 spans 15 residues. Germline CDR1 reads SGHVS; CDR2 reads FNYEAQ. Trimming stripped 5 bases from V and 5 bases from J, with 18 bases between. CDR3 loop: CASSPTPTLRTEAFF. The CDR3 nucleotides read TGTGCCAGCAGCCCGACACCGACCCTTCGGACTGAAGCTTTCTTT.

The chain employs TRBV7-9 and TRBJ2-5; 7 positions agree with TRBD2. V shed 0 bases, J shed 2 bases, and the junction held 9 bases outside the gene matches. The V gene's germline CDR1 is SEHNR and CDR2 FQNEAQ (reference sequence). The CDR3 has 17 amino acids. As DNA, the CDR3 is TGTGCCAGCAGCTTAGCGGCGGGGGTGGGGTCACAAGAGACCCAGTACTTC. Its translation: CASSLAAGVGSQETQYF.

J is TRBJ2-5 and V is TRBV30, with unresolved D. The CDR3 loop spans 11 amino acids. Germline CDR1 reads GTSNPN; CDR2 reads SVGIG (reference sequence). V was pared by 0 bases and J by 2 bases, with 1 base between. The CDR3 loop reads CAWSVQETQYF. CDR3 coding DNA: TGTGCCTGGAGTGTTCAAGAGACCCAGTACTTC. The entire variable domain, with the rest obtained from reference TRBV30 and TRBJ2-5, is as follows: SQTIHQWPATLVQPVGSPLSLECTVEGTSNPNLYWYRQAAGRGLQLLFYSVGIGQISSEVPQNLSASRPQDRQFILSSKKLLLSDSGFYLCAWSVQETQYFGPGTRLLVL.

This clonotype was recorded only once. This chain links TRBV20-1 with TRBJ2-3, with D possibly matching TRBD1 (6 bases). CDR1 is DFQATT and CDR2 is SNEGSKA in the germline V gene (reference sequence). V dropped 3 bases and J dropped 6 bases, with 16 bases sitting between them. The CDR3 has 14 residues. The CDR3 coding sequence is TGCAGTGCTAGCCGAGGGACACTCTGGGATACGCAGTATTTT. Translated, it gives CSASRGTLWDTQYF.

The chain carries TRBV10-3 and TRBJ2-1, with TRBD1 as a possible D gene (7 bases). This CDR3 spans 16 amino acids. Germline lookup yields CDR1 ENHRY and CDR2 SYGVKD. V was cut by 6 bases and J by 7 bases, with 22 bases left in between. The CDR3 DNA reads as TGTGCCATCAGGAATAAGGGGGCGCTGGAGGGGAATGAGCAGTTCTTC. This gives the protein CAIRNKGALEGNEQFF.

The chain joins TRBV20-1 to TRBJ2-5; the match to TRBD2 covers 10 bases. J gave up 5 bases and V 5 bases, and 5 bases lay outside the gene matches. This CDR3 spans 13 amino acids. Germline V lookup: CDR1 DFQATT, CDR2 SNEGSKA (reference sequence). As DNA, the CDR3 is TGCAGTGCTGAATTAGCGGGAGGCGAGACCCAGTACTTC. This codes for CSAELAGGETQYF.

This sequence joins TRBV4-1 and TRBJ2-7; D is perhaps TRBD2 (5 bases). The germline gives CDR1 MGHRA, CDR2 YSYEKL. The CDR3 contains 13 residues. Trimming cost V 6 bases and J 4 bases, with 13 bases left between them. CDR3 region: CASRARGSYEQYF. DNA of the CDR3: TGCGCCAGCAGGGCCCGGGGAAGTTACGAGCAGTACTTC.

This clonotype was seen a handful of times. V usage is TRBV20-1 and J usage is TRBJ1-1, with a weak D call TRBD1 (5 bases). Germline loops: CDR1 DFQATT, CDR2 SNEGSKA (reference sequence). This CDR3 is 16 amino acids long. Between the trimmed V and J ends, which lost 0 bases and 1 base, there was a span of 15 bases. The CDR3 loop is CSAREPIGHRNTEAFF. CDR3 nucleotides: TGCAGTGCTAGAGAGCCCATTGGACACCGGAACACTGAAGCTTTCTTT.

This clonotype appeared a few times. CDR3 DNA sequence: TGTGCCAGCAGCGTCAACCTTCCTCCCTACGAGCAGTACTTC. It translates to CASSVNLPPYEQYF. The chain recombines TRBV2 with TRBJ2-7; D call uncertain. The CDR3 consists of 14 residues. Looked up from germline, CDR1 is SNHLY and CDR2 is FYNNEI. The V and J ends lost 6 bases and 2 bases respectively, with 14 bases between them.

The rearrangement uses TRBV7-2 and TRBJ1-3; D not certain. This CDR3 spans 12 amino acids. Germline assignment: CDR1 SGHTA and CDR2 FQGNSA. Trimming left V 2 bases short and J 4 bases short, with 3 bases between. DNA of the CDR3: TGTGCCAGCAGCTTACCCGGAAACACCATATATTTT. It yields the protein CASSLPGNTIYF.

The chain combines TRBV7-9 with TRBJ1-1; 8 bases fit TRBD1. J gave up 6 bases and V 4 bases, and 7 bases lay outside the gene matches. Germline values: CDR1 SEHNR, CDR2 FQNEAQ (reference sequence). This CDR3 contains 14 residues. The CDR3 loop is CASSWTQGAAEAFF. The CDR3, as DNA: TGTGCCAGCAGCTGGACCCAGGGGGCCGCTGAAGCTTTCTTT.

Comment on this clonotype: A much larger clone lies one base from this, so it may be a read error. Written as DNA, the CDR3 is TGTGCCAGCAGAAAACAGGGGAGAAACTATGGCTGCACCTTC. Its translation is CASRKQGRNYGCTF. This chain joins TRBV28 and TRBJ1-2; 7 bases agree with TRBD1. Germline V gene sequence: CDR1 MDHEN, CDR2 SYDVKM. CDR3 length: 14 amino acids.

This clonotype was detected only a few times. The gene calls are TRBV21-1 and TRBJ2-6; the listed D gene, TRBD1, was not tested against the DNA. TRBV21-1 is listed as a pseudogene. This CDR3 region has 17 residues. CDR3 in amino acids: CASSNSGVRTGANVLTF. In DNA, the CDR3 is TGTGCCAGCAGCAATTCGGGGGTCAGGACTGGGGCCAACGTCCTGACTTTC.

This clonotype showed up just a few times. This chain connects TRBV4-1 to TRBJ2-3; no clear D. CDR3 size: 15 residues. V was clipped by 4 bases and J by 1 base, with 12 bases between them. CDR1 and CDR2 from the germline V gene are MGHRA and YSYEKL. CDR3 sequence (DNA): TGCGCCAGCAGCCCCCTTGGAGCCCGCACAGATACGCAGTATTTT. Protein sequence: CASSPLGARTDTQYF.

The rearrangement links TRBV7-2 to TRBJ2-7; D is perhaps TRBD1 or TRBD2 (5 bases each). CDR3 length: 16 amino acids. The V and J ends lost 6 bases and 3 bases respectively, with 21 bases between them. Germline lookup yields CDR1 SGHTA and CDR2 FQGNSA. CDR3 DNA: TGTGCCAGCAGGGGGCCCAGGACTCTACTTAACTACGAGCAGTACTTC. This translates into CASRGPRTLLNYEQYF.

This clonotype showed up just a few times. The chain uses TRBV24-1 and TRBJ2-1; possible D gene TRBD2, 5 bases. Germline V gene sequence: CDR1 KGHDR, CDR2 SFDVKD. This CDR3 is 14 amino acids long. The germline V and J ends were trimmed by 1 base and 5 bases, with 8 bases remaining between them. The CDR3 protein is CATSDFGRDNEQFF. As DNA, the CDR3 is TGTGCCACCAGTGATTTTGGGCGGGACAATGAGCAGTTCTTC.

The chain couples TRBV19 to TRBJ1-1; the D is unclear. Trimming took 4 bases from V and 1 from J, leaving 7 bases between them. Germline CDR1 and CDR2: LNHDA and SQIVND (reference sequence). This CDR3 is built from 13 residues. The CDR3 loop reads CASSTTRNTEAFF. The CDR3 DNA is TGTGCCAGTAGTACGACAAGGAACACTGAAGCTTTCTTT.

This chain connects TRBV15 to TRBJ2-3; perhaps TRBD1 as D (6 bases). This CDR3 has 14 amino acids. V lost 9 bases and J 2 bases, leaving 15 bases between the germline ends. Germline CDR1 LNHNV, CDR2 YYDKDF (reference sequence). CDR3: CATKTGRLTDTQYF. In DNA, the CDR3 is TGTGCCACGAAGACAGGACGACTCACAGATACGCAGTATTTT.

V gene TRBV6-1 combines with J gene TRBJ1-1, with 7 bases lining up with TRBD1. The CDR3 contains 13 residues. The ends lost 6 bases at V and 8 bases at J; junction bases unmatched: 9. Germline V gene sequence: CDR1 MNHNS, CDR2 SASEGT. CDR3 nucleotides: TGTGCCAGCAGAGAGACAGGGAATACCGAAGCTTTCTTT. Protein product: CASRETGNTEAFF.

The chain couples TRBV2 to TRBJ2-7, with no clear D. This CDR3 has 14 residues. Germline CDR1 reads SNHLY; CDR2 reads FYNNEI. The V gene lost 5 bases and the J gene lost 4 bases, with 15 bases spanning the gap. CDR3 DNA: TGTGCCAGCAGTTATAATAAATTCTCATACGAGCAGTACTTC. Encoded protein: CASSYNKFSYEQYF.

This clonotype was counted a few times. The chain is built from TRBV21-1 and TRBJ1-5; the D call TRBD1 from the table was never checked on the DNA. TRBV21-1 is assigned pseudogene status. This CDR3 is 19 amino acids long. The CDR3 bases are TGTGCCAGCAGCAAAGGGGGACAGGGGGCGATTGTGGACAATCAGCCCCAGCATTTT. Its protein is CASSKGGQGAIVDNQPQHF.

The chain uses TRBV4-3 and TRBJ2-1; D is possibly TRBD2 (6 bases). Per germline, CDR1 LGHNA and CDR2 YSLEER. The V gene lost 1 base and the J gene lost 9 bases, with 13 bases spanning the gap. The CDR3 extends over 14 amino acids. This chain's CDR3 is CASSQGSGRGEQFF. DNA for the CDR3: TGCGCCAGCAGCCAAGGGAGTGGGCGGGGTGAGCAGTTCTTC.

There are a few counts of this clonotype. The chain couples TRBV7-2 to TRBJ2-3; 9 nucleotides align to TRBD2. The CDR3 consists of 16 residues. CDR1 and CDR2 (germline): SGHTA, FQGNSA. The V gene end was trimmed by 6 bases and the J gene end by 1 base; junction bases not matched to a gene: 8. CDR3: CASSSTSGYGTDTQYF. In DNA, the CDR3 is TGTGCCAGCAGTTCCACTAGCGGGTACGGCACAGATACGCAGTATTTT.

This clonotype showed up just a few times. The genes are TRBV11-3 and TRBJ2-1; D is possibly TRBD2 (5 bases). CDR3 length equals 12 residues. Germline loops: CDR1 SGHNT, CDR2 YENEEA. Trimming shortened V by 8 bases and J by 10 bases, and 15 bases separated the two germline ends. CDR3 bases: TGTGCCAGCCCTAGAGGGCGAATGGAGCAGTTCTTC. Its protein product is CASPRGRMEQFF.

This clonotype is judged medium-sized (0.01 to 0.1%). The chain combines TRBV7-3 with TRBJ2-3, with D maybe TRBD2 (5 bases). The CDR3 contains 12 residues. In germline, CDR1 is SGHTA, CDR2 FQGTGA. The V gene lost 6 bases and the J gene lost 8 bases, with 12 bases spanning the gap. CDR3 coding DNA: TGTGCCAGCAGTCCCATAGGAGGTACGCAGTATTTT. The encoded protein is CASSPIGGTQYF.

The chain is built from TRBV7-2 and TRBJ1-4; 10 bases are shared with TRBD1. The germline V gene encodes CDR1 SGHTA and CDR2 FQGNSA. The CDR3 consists of 14 residues. Losses at the gene ends were 3 bases for V and 6 bases for J; bases not matched to a gene: 1. The CDR3 DNA follows: TGTGCCAGCAGCTTCGGGACAGGGGATGAAAAACTGTTTTTT. It specifies CASSFGTGDEKLFF.

The chain is built from TRBV7-9 and TRBJ1-2; D perhaps matches TRBD1 (5 bases). This CDR3 region has 17 residues. The V gene's germline CDR1 is SEHNR and CDR2 FQNEAQ (reference sequence). V was shortened by 2 bases and J by 4 bases, with 20 bases between the two germline ends. CDR3 DNA: TGTGCCAGCAGCTTAATGGTGGGAGGTAGGGGCCCCTATGGCTACACCTTC. Its protein is CASSLMVGGRGPYGYTF.

This sequence joins TRBV7-2 and TRBJ2-3; maybe TRBD2 (6 bases). Germline V CDR1 and CDR2: SGHTA, FQGNSA. The ends were cut back, 0 bases at V and 3 bases at J, with 10 bases in the middle. The CDR3 has 15 residues. The CDR3 reads CASSLAGGSTDTQYF. Written as DNA, the CDR3 is TGTGCCAGCAGCTTAGCGGGAGGCTCGACAGATACGCAGTATTTT.